These 13 T cell receptor beta chains share one sample of origin, sequenced in a study of cytomegalovirus exposure and HLA in healthy donors. Researchers ran the PCR with 60 Vbeta and 13 Jbeta primers. Profiling relied on immunoSEQ multiplex PCR, and the TCRdb table lists in-frame clones only, not all of them. The data hold about 100,000 clones, with approximately 79% observed a single time. The sample comprised PBMCs. The receptors derive from a woman in her sixties or seventies in good health and CMV-seropositive.

The chain has TRBV2 and TRBJ2-6; D possibly corresponds to TRBD2 (6 bases). This CDR3 comprises 16 residues. V was shortened by 5 bases and J by 1 base, with 12 bases between the two germline ends. Germline V lookup: CDR1 SNHLY, CDR2 FYNNEI. The CDR3 coding sequence is TGTGCCAGCAGTCAGGGCGGGATATCTGGGGCCAACGTCCTGACTTTC. Protein: CASSQGGISGANVLTF. Drawing the rest from reference TRBV2 and TRBJ2-6, the complete variable domain is EPEVTQTPSHQVTQMGQEVILRCVPISNHLYFYWYRQILGQKVEFLVSFYNNEISEKSEIFDDQFSVERPDGSNFTLKIRSTKLEDSAMYFCASSQGGISGANVLTFGAGSRLTVL.

This clone occurred once. The chain links TRBV7-9 to TRBJ2-1, with 13 bases fitting TRBD2. Germline V gene data show CDR1 as SEHNR and CDR2 as FQNEAQ (reference sequence). The CDR3 covers 15 residues. V trimming: 5 bases; J trimming: 4 bases; junction bases outside the gene matches: 2. DNA of the CDR3: TGTGCCAGCAGCACACTAGCGGGAGGGTACAATGAGCAGTTCTTC. As protein: CASSTLAGGYNEQFF.

The chain uses TRBV7-2 and TRBJ2-2; TRBD2 matches at 8 bases. This CDR3 contains 16 residues. Looked up from germline, CDR1 is SGHTA and CDR2 is FQGNSA. The trim removed 5 bases at V and 4 bases at J, leaving 9 bases unmatched. As DNA, the CDR3 is TGTGCCAGCAGCCCCTCCGGGCTAGCGGGCACCGGGGAGCTGTTTTTT. Residues: CASSPSGLAGTGELFF.

In this sample, this clone turned up once. V gene TRBV5-1 combines with J gene TRBJ2-2; TRBD2 matches 11 bases. Trimming took 5 bases from V and 6 from J; bases not matched to a gene: 6. This CDR3 region has 15 residues. Germline-derived CDR1 and CDR2 are SGHRS and YFSETQ. In DNA form, the CDR3 reads TGCGCCAGCAGTTGGACTAGCGGGTTCTCCGGGGAGCTGTTTTTT. This gives the protein CASSWTSGFSGELFF.

J is TRBJ1-3 and V is TRBV18, with a weak D call TRBD1 (5 bases). The CDR3 consists of 16 residues. Germline V CDR1 and CDR2: KGHSH, LQKENI. V was cut by 3 bases and J by 2 bases, with 14 bases left in between. The DNA for the CDR3 is TGTGCCAGCTCACCGGGTCAGGGTCGCACTGGAAACACCATATATTTT. Translated, it gives CASSPGQGRTGNTIYF. Drawing the rest from reference TRBV18 and TRBJ1-3, the complete variable domain is NAGVMQNPRHLVRRRGQEARLRCSPMKGHSHVYWYRQLPEEGLKFMVYLQKENIIDESGMPKERFSAEFPKEGPSILRIQQVVRGDSAAYFCASSPGQGRTGNTIYFGEGSWLTVV.

The chain recombines TRBV5-5 with TRBJ1-2; TRBD1 agrees at 10 bases. Germline-derived CDR1 and CDR2 are SGHKS and YYEKEE (reference sequence). This CDR3 is 15 amino acids long. Trimming removed 3 bases from V and 3 bases from J; junction bases left unmatched: 5. CDR3: CASSWTGGSDYGYTF. The CDR3 nucleotides are TGTGCCAGCAGCTGGACAGGGGGTAGCGACTATGGCTACACCTTC.

V is TRBV5-1 and J is TRBJ1-6; 7 nucleotides match TRBD1. Germline V gives CDR1 SGHRS, CDR2 YFSETQ. After removal of 3 bases from V and 9 bases from J, the junction contained 6 bases not matched to a gene. There are 14 residues in the CDR3. CDR3 coding DNA: TGCGCCAGCAGCTCCATTGACAGGGCTTCACCCCTCCACTTT. It codes for CASSSIDRASPLHF.

On this clone itself: An end of the junction does not agree with germline; a read error may underlie this. This sequence joins TRBV7-9 and TRBJ2-5; no firm D call. The CDR3 covers 11 residues. Germline assignment: CDR1 SEHNR and CDR2 FQNEAQ (reference sequence). The CDR3 region is CSSSFAETQYF. The DNA of the CDR3 is TGTTCCAGCAGCTTTGCGGAGACCCAGTACTTC.

This chain uses TRBV6-5 with TRBJ1-1; possibly TRBD1 for D (6 bases). This CDR3 region has 11 residues. V shed 8 bases and J shed 8 bases, with 12 bases lying between them. The germline V gene has CDR1 MNHEY and CDR2 SVGAGI. In DNA, the CDR3 is TGTGCCAGCCTGGGTGGGACAGAAGCTTTCTTT. Translated: CASLGGTEAFF.

The rearrangement uses TRBV5-6 and TRBJ2-7; D gene ambiguous. CDR1 SGHDT and CDR2 YYEEEE come from the germline V gene. Trimming shortened V by 5 bases and J by 4 bases, and 13 bases separated the two germline ends. CDR3 length: 13 residues. The CDR3 region is CASSFDTEYEQYF. The CDR3 DNA sequence: TGTGCCAGCAGTTTTGACACGGAATACGAGCAGTACTTC.

The V gene is TRBV20-1, the J gene TRBJ2-5; 7 nucleotides match TRBD1. Germline V gives CDR1 DFQATT, CDR2 SNEGSKA (reference sequence). The CDR3 runs to 11 residues. The chain's CDR3 is CILGTEETQYF. CDR3 nucleotide sequence: TGCATCCTCGGGACAGAAGAGACCCAGTACTTC.

J is TRBJ2-5 and V is TRBV9, with D perhaps matching TRBD2 (6 bases). The V end was cut by 0 bases, the J end by 9 bases, with 18 bases between. The CDR3 loop spans 15 amino acids. CDR1 is SGDLS, CDR2 YYNGEE, per germline. DNA of the CDR3: TGTGCCAGCAGCGTAGAGACCACTCTGGGGGAGGCCCAGTACTTC. Amino acids: CASSVETTLGEAQYF.

The chain recombines TRBV11-2 with TRBJ1-5, with 7 bases lining up with TRBD1. The CDR3 length is 13 residues. The germline V gene encodes CDR1 SGHAT and CDR2 FQNNGV. Trimming took 2 bases from V and 7 from J; bases not matched to a gene: 2. The CDR3 coding sequence is TGTGCCAGCAGCTTACAGGGGGGACAGCCCCAGCATTTT. This codes for CASSLQGGQPQHF.